The sequence of this TCR beta chain was determined in a study of T cell responses to AZD1222 COVID-19 vaccine. Libraries were prepared by immunoSEQ multiplex PCR; TCRdb keeps only in-frame clonotypes and omits some of them. The repertoire holds 68,000 or so clones, with more than 70% as singletons. Source: peripheral blood, taken on day 0 of AZD1222 vaccination. The TCR sequence derives from an adult in good health.

For the CDR3, the DNA is TGTGCCAGCATGGGCGCCGAGATCTCCTACGAGCAGTACTTC. It encodes CASMGAEISYEQYF. The V gene is TRBV2, the J gene TRBJ2-7, with D hard to call. Per germline, CDR1 SNHLY and CDR2 FYNNEI. The CDR3 spans 14 residues. The V end was cut by 7 bases, the J end by 0 bases, with 13 bases between.